The TCR beta chain under discussion was sequenced for a study of identical twins. TCRdb ran MiXCR on the 5' RACE reads and lists one entry per CDR3 protein. The sample yields about 1.7 million distinct CDR3 sequences, around 33% seen once. This clonotype was observed a handful of times. Per germline, CDR1 DFQATT and CDR2 SNEGSKA (reference sequence). Unmatched junction bases numbered 6, after V lost 1 base and J lost 3 bases. There are 15 residues in the CDR3. The chain uses TRBV20-1 and TRBJ1-5; TRBD1 matches 7 bases. The sequence was collected from a newborn girl in good health. Material: cord blood. The CDR3 region is CSARAGGQPNQPQHF. The CDR3, as DNA: TGCAGTGCTAGAGCCGGGGGACAGCCCAATCAGCCCCAGCATTTT.